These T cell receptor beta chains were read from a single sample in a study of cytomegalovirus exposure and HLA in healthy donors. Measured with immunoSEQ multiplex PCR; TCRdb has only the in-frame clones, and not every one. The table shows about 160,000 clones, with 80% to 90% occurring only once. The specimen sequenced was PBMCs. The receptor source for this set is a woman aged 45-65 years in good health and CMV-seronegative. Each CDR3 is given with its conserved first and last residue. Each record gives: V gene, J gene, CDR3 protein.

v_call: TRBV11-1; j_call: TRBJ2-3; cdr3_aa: CASSSWAGGRQDTQYF
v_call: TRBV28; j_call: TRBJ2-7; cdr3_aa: CASSSSGRYNEQYF
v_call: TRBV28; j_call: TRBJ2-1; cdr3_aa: CASSLTSGANEQFF
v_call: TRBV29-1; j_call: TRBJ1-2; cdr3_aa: CSVQVQGTMGYTF
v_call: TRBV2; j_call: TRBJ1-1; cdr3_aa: CASSEGGGTEAFF
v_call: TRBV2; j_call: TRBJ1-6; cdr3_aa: CASRAGQGNSPLHF
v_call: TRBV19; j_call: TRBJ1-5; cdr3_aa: CASSEKRGTSNQPQHF
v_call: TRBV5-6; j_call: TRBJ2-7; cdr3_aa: CASSFSGDPQGARDEQYF
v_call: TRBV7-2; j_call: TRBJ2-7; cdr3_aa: CASSLHSPGEQYF
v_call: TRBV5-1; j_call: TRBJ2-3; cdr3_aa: CASSAGTGSDTQYF
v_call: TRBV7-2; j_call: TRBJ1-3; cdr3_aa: CASSSGPGVANTIYF
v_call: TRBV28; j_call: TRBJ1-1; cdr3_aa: CASSSEGRAFF
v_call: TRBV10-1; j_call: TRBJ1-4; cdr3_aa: CASRANRLGQLNEKLFF
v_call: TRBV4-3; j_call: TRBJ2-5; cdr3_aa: CASSQDRLAGGRETQYF
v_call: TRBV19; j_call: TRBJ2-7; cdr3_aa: CASSIVGSSYEQYF
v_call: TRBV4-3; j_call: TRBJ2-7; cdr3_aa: CASSQDQYWEQYF
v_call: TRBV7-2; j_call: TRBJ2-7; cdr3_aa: CASRGRALVGYEQYF
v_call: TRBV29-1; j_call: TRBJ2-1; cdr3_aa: CSVVPRSDEQFF
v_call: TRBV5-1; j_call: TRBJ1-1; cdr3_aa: CASSLWQINTEAFF
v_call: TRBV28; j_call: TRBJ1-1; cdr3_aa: CASSLSVTGITEAFF
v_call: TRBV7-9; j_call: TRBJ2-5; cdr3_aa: CSSSLTGETQYF
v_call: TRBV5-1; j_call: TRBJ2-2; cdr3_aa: CASSNTGSGELFF
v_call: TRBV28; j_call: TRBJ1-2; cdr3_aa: CASSLGQGLLYGYTF